There are a few counts of the clone carrying this T cell receptor (beta chain). TCRdb reprocessed the 5' RACE reads with MiXCR, giving one entry per CDR3 protein. The repertoire consists of 550,000 to 800,000 distinct CDR3 sequences, with less than 9% occurring once and the leading ten covering around 1.6%. The sample originates from a study of identical twins. The germline V gene encodes CDR1 MDHEN and CDR2 SYDVKM. The ends were cut back, 2 bases at V and 0 bases at J, with 23 bases in the middle. This CDR3 has 20 amino acids. In addition, the sample was reused for a study of yellow fever vaccine responses in identical twins.

The clonotype was recovered from a woman younger than 35 in good health. The source material was PBMCs. The V gene is TRBV28, the J gene TRBJ2-4; TRBD2 is a possible D gene (6 bases). The CDR3 loop reads CASSLPRSSSGVLAKNIQYF. CDR3 DNA: TGTGCCAGCAGTTTACCCCGGTCGAGTAGCGGAGTCCTAGCCAAAAACATTCAGTACTTC.